Presented here are 2 T cell receptor beta chains from one specimen sequenced in a study of T cells after yellow fever vaccination. Each CDR3 protein is one row after TCRdb ran MiXCR on the 5' RACE reads. The data contain just under 600,000 distinct CDR3 sequences, about 13% of them singletons. Sequences were derived from PBMCs, sampled on the day of the yellow fever booster vaccination. The receptors here all came from a man in his thirties or forties who received the YFV17D yellow fever vaccine.

This clonotype occurred a few times. As DNA, the CDR3 is TGTGCCAGCAGTTACTCCCCCCCTCCCGAGACCCAGTACTTC. This translates into CASSYSPPPETQYF. This chain links TRBV6-5 with TRBJ2-5; D is uncertain. V was cut by 0 bases and J by 5 bases, with 10 bases left in between. The length of the CDR3 is 14 residues. Germline V lookup: CDR1 MNHEY, CDR2 SVGAGI.

Only a few counts were recorded for this clonotype. The V and J genes are TRBV12-3 or TRBV12-4 and TRBJ1-2; TRBD1 is a possible D gene (5 bases). The germline V and J ends were trimmed by 6 bases and 2 bases, with 13 bases remaining between them. There are 14 residues in the CDR3. In DNA, the CDR3 is TGTGCCAGCAGACCCGGGGACGGCAACTATGGCTACACCTTC. Translating it yields CASRPGDGNYGYTF.